The clone carrying this T cell receptor (beta chain) showed up many times. Its antigen remains unidentified. TCRbeta library construction was performed incorporating unique molecular identifiers. TCRdb reanalysed the PCR reads using MiXCR and keeps one entry per CDR3 protein. The table shows 190,000 or so distinct CDR3 sequences, with 5% to 7.5% occurring only once. This CDR3 comprises 16 residues. CDR1 is MNHEY, CDR2 SVGAGI, per germline. V lost 4 bases and J 9 bases, leaving 22 bases between the germline ends. This entry is derived from a study of T-cell reconstitution after alpha-beta-depleted transplantation in children. Study outcomes and limitations: High day-60 TCRbeta diversity in some patients came from surviving recipient T cells and thymic progenitors.

This TCR derives from a girl less than two years old with combined immunodeficiency, due to receive a stem cell transplant. The material was PBMCs, obtained before TCRalphabeta/CD19-depleted stem cell transplant. This chain links TRBV6-5 with TRBJ2-1; D is perhaps TRBD2 (6 bases). CDR3 coding DNA: TGTGCCAGCAGTTCCTACGCCCGGTGGGGAGGTGGTGAGCAGTTCTTC. It yields the protein CASSSYARWGGGEQFF.